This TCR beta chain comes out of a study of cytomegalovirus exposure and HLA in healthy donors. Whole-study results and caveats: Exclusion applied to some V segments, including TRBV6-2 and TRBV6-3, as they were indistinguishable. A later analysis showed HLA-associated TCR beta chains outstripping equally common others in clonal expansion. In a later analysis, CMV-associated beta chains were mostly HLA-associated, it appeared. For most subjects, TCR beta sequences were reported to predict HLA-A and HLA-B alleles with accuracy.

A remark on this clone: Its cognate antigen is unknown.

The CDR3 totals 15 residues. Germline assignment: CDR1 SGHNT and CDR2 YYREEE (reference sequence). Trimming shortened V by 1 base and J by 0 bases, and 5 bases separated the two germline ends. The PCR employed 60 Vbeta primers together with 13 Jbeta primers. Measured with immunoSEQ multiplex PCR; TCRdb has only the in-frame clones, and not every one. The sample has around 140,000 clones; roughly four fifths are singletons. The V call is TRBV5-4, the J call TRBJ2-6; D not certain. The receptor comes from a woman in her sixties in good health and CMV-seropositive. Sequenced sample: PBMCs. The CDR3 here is CASSLRGSGANVLTF. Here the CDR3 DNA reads TGTGCCAGCAGCTTGCGCGGCTCTGGGGCCAACGTCCTGACTTTC.